The 21 T cell receptor beta chains reported below all come from one sample, sequenced in a study of technical replicates of blood from a few donors. Profiling relied on immunoSEQ multiplex PCR, and the TCRdb table lists in-frame clones only, not all of them. Of 90,000 to 100,000 clones in the sample, about 96% were seen once. Sequenced material: T cells isolated from PBMCs. These receptors were taken from a human donor in good health.

The chain links TRBV21-1 to TRBJ2-1; the table's D call, TRBD1, was not checked against the DNA. TRBV21-1 is described as a pseudogene. The CDR3 loop spans 13 amino acids. CDR3 DNA sequence: TGTGCCAGCAGGGGGCGTGGGGTGAATGAGCAGTTCTTC. It encodes CASRGRGVNEQFF.

The rearrangement uses TRBV9 and TRBJ2-7; 10 bases map to TRBD1. With 3 bases clipped from V and 6 bases from J, the junction kept 9 bases outside the gene matches. The CDR3 length is 15 residues. Germline CDR1 SGDLS, CDR2 YYNGEE. DNA for the CDR3: TGTGCCAGCAGCGGACAGGGACAGGGGCTCTCCGAGCAGTACTTC. Its protein product is CASSGQGQGLSEQYF.

The chain joins TRBV12-5 to TRBJ1-5; D gene unclear. The CDR3 consists of 13 residues. CDR1 and CDR2 (germline): LGHNT, FRNRAP. V was cut by 3 bases and J by 4 bases, with 7 bases left in between. Here the CDR3 reads CASGFGGNQPQHF. DNA for the CDR3: TGTGCTAGTGGTTTTGGCGGGAATCAGCCCCAGCATTTT.

The genes are TRBV7-9 and TRBJ1-1; D remains ambiguous. V was pared by 8 bases and J by 0 bases, with 10 bases between. The germline V gene encodes CDR1 SEHNR and CDR2 FQNEAQ (reference sequence). This CDR3 has 13 residues. CDR3 coding DNA: TGTGCCAGCCGATTTCAGGTGAACACTGAAGCTTTCTTT. Amino acid sequence: CASRFQVNTEAFF.

The chain joins TRBV11-1 to TRBJ2-1; 10 positions match TRBD2. Trimming took 4 bases from V and 4 from J; bases not matched to a gene: 4. Germline V gene sequence: CDR1 SGHAT, CDR2 FQDESV (reference sequence). The CDR3 sequence is 15 residues long. The CDR3 loop reads CASSSTSGPYNEQFF. Here the CDR3 DNA reads TGTGCCAGCAGCTCGACTAGCGGGCCTTACAATGAGCAGTTCTTC.

V and J are TRBV6-4 and TRBJ2-1; D is unresolved. Germline V gives CDR1 MRHNA, CDR2 SNTAGT. V was cut by 3 bases and J by 4 bases, with 13 bases left in between. The CDR3 length is 15 residues. The CDR3: CASSEFVGPYNEQFF. CDR3 in DNA: TGTGCCAGCAGTGAATTCGTTGGGCCTTACAATGAGCAGTTCTTC.

CDR3: CATNPGTSGRFETQYF. DNA of the CDR3: TGCGCCACCAACCCCGGGACTAGCGGGAGATTTGAGACCCAGTACTTC. The V gene is TRBV10-1, the J gene TRBJ2-5, with 14 bases matching TRBD2. Trimming took 10 bases from V and 5 from J; bases not matched to a gene: 12. The CDR3 sequence is 16 residues long. Germline lookup yields CDR1 WNHNN and CDR2 SYGVQD (reference sequence).

The V and J genes are TRBV4-2 and TRBJ2-2, with 15 bases that match TRBD2. The CDR3 extends over 18 amino acids. The germline V gene has CDR1 LGHNA and CDR2 YNFKEQ. The junction had 6 bases not matched to a gene; V was cut back by 0 bases and J by 7 bases. CDR3 bases: TGTGCCAGCAGCCAAGACGGACTAGCGGGAGGGCGGGGCGGGGAGCTGTTTTTT. Protein: CASSQDGLAGGRGGELFF.

The chain combines TRBV27 with TRBJ2-5; 9 bases map to TRBD2. J lost 1 base, V lost 8 bases, and 11 bases had no gene match. CDR1 and CDR2 (germline): MNHEY, SMNVEV (reference sequence). The CDR3 length is 16 residues. The CDR3 is CASWTGTSPLQETQYF. The CDR3 DNA sequence: TGTGCCAGCTGGACGGGGACTAGCCCCCTCCAAGAGACCCAGTACTTC.

The chain uses TRBV5-4 and TRBJ2-1; D call uncertain. V was cut by 9 bases and J by 4 bases, with 17 bases left in between. Germline assignment: CDR1 SGHNT and CDR2 YYREEE (reference sequence). The CDR3 runs 14 residues. The CDR3 sequence: CAITPKSGYNEQFF. CDR3 coding DNA: TGTGCCATCACGCCTAAGAGTGGTTACAATGAGCAGTTCTTC.

This chain connects TRBV5-4 to TRBJ2-1; D possibly corresponds to TRBD2 (5 bases). The V end was cut by 3 bases, the J end by 5 bases, with 12 bases between. The CDR3 covers 14 residues. Germline V gene lookup returns CDR1 SGHNT and CDR2 YYREEE (reference sequence). The CDR3 is CASSSDSTDNEQFF. CDR3 coding DNA: TGTGCCAGCAGCTCGGACTCTACCGACAATGAGCAGTTCTTC.

The rearrangement links TRBV4-3 to TRBJ2-7; D is unresolved. V was pared by 0 bases and J by 0 bases, with 9 bases between. Germline CDR1 reads LGHNA; CDR2 reads YSLEER. This CDR3 region has 15 residues. CDR3 DNA: TGCGCCAGCAGCCAAGATCAACACAGCTCCTACGAGCAGTACTTC. Amino acid sequence: CASSQDQHSSYEQYF.

The chain links TRBV19 to TRBJ1-3, with D hard to call. V lost 7 bases, J lost 9 bases, and 22 bases lay in between. CDR1 and CDR2 (germline): LNHDA, SQIVND (reference sequence). The CDR3 has 15 amino acids. The CDR3 DNA reads as TGTGCCAGTACCCTAAGACGCAGTCCCGGAGGCACCATATATTTT. This sequence encodes CASTLRRSPGGTIYF.

The genes are TRBV5-6 and TRBJ2-7; 10 positions agree with TRBD2. The CDR3 contains 18 residues. Trimming removed 4 bases from V and 0 bases from J; junction bases left unmatched: 13. Germline V gene lookup returns CDR1 SGHDT and CDR2 YYEEEE. The CDR3 here is CASSVIPPTSGISYEQYF. The DNA for the CDR3 is TGTGCCAGCAGCGTCATCCCACCCACTAGCGGGATCTCCTACGAGCAGTACTTC.

The gene calls are TRBV19 and TRBJ2-3; tentative D call: TRBD1 (6 bases). The CDR3 consists of 11 residues. Between the trimmed V and J ends, which lost 2 bases and 14 bases, there was a span of 11 bases. Per the germline V gene, CDR1 is LNHDA and CDR2 is SQIVND (reference sequence). The CDR3 sequence is CASSIRDTVYF. CDR3 sequence (DNA): TGTGCCAGTAGTATACGGGACACCGTGTATTTT.

V usage is TRBV19 and J usage is TRBJ2-5, with 8 bases lining up with TRBD1. The germline V gene encodes CDR1 LNHDA and CDR2 SQIVND (reference sequence). The CDR3 has 13 amino acids. V trimming: 2 bases; J trimming: 4 bases; junction bases outside the gene matches: 0. The CDR3 reads CASSITGGETQYF. The CDR3, as DNA: TGTGCCAGTAGTATAACAGGGGGAGAGACCCAGTACTTC. The complete variable domain, with remaining parts taken from reference TRBV19 and TRBJ2-5, reads DGGITQSPKYLFRKEGQNVTLSCEQNLNHDAMYWYRQDPGQGLRLIYYSQIVNDFQKGDIAEGYSVSREKKESFPLTVTSAQKNPTAFYLCASSITGGETQYFGPGTRLLVL.

The V and J genes are TRBV4-1 and TRBJ1-1; TRBD1 might be the D (6 bases). The CDR3 length is 16 residues. V lost 2 bases, J lost 3 bases, and 16 bases lay in between. Germline CDR1 is MGHRA and CDR2 is YSYEKL. The CDR3 coding sequence is TGCGCCAGCAGCCAATTAATACAGGGACCGCACACTGAAGCTTTCTTT. Its translation: CASSQLIQGPHTEAFF.

The chain combines TRBV27 with TRBJ2-7; 10 bases fit TRBD1. V lost 10 bases and J lost 3; bases outside the gene matches: 15. The CDR3 totals 16 residues. Germline CDR1 and CDR2: MNHEY and SMNVEV (reference sequence). The CDR3 bases are TGTGCCAACCAGCGAAAACTCCGGGACAGGGGCTACGAGCAGTACTTC. Residues: CANQRKLRDRGYEQYF.

V gene TRBV18 combines with J gene TRBJ1-5; TRBD1 matches at 7 bases. Germline CDR1 reads KGHSH; CDR2 reads LQKENI. The CDR3 length is 15 residues. V trimming: 11 bases; J trimming: 5 bases; junction bases outside the gene matches: 15. The CDR3 is CAREQGPPDYQPQHF. DNA for the CDR3: TGTGCCCGTGAACAGGGGCCTCCTGATTATCAGCCCCAGCATTTT.

CDR3 DNA: TGTGCCAGCAGCGCCCTAGCGGGCCCATCCTACGAGCAGTACTTC. As protein: CASSALAGPSYEQYF. The chain links TRBV9 to TRBJ2-7, with 8 bases fitting TRBD2. V dropped 3 bases and J dropped 1; count of bases not matched to a gene: 6. Germline CDR1 SGDLS, CDR2 YYNGEE. The CDR3 runs 15 residues.

V usage is TRBV29-1 and J usage is TRBJ2-7; 7 bases map to TRBD2. Germline CDR1 and CDR2: SQVTM and ANQGSEA. Trimming took 3 bases from V and 3 from J; bases not matched to a gene: 5. There are 13 residues in the CDR3. The CDR3 spells CSVETSRDYEQYF. CDR3 sequence (DNA): TGCAGCGTTGAGACTAGCAGAGACTACGAGCAGTACTTC.